This entry describes one TCR beta chain. Its antigen is unidentified. TCRdb ran MiXCR on the reads and lists one entry per CDR3 protein. The table has about 68,000 distinct CDR3 sequences, 55% to 80% seen once; the top ten hold 7.6%. The sample comes from a study of type 1 regulatory T cells. The germline V gene encodes CDR1 LNHNV and CDR2 YYDKDF (reference sequence). The CDR3 is 14 amino acids. The V and J ends lost 9 bases and 5 bases respectively, with 17 bases between them. The sequence came from a human donor in good health. Sequenced input: cultured T cells, either the whole culture or a sorted T cell fraction (not recorded which). Subset in this sample: Tr1-enriched cell product generated in vitro against host alloantigens. The chain recombines TRBV15 with TRBJ2-1; D perhaps matches TRBD2 (5 bases). The CDR3 DNA is TGTGCCACTTCTTTCGGAGGATCCGACAATGAGCAGTTCTTC. This encodes CATSFGGSDNEQFF. Based on the CDR3 plus reference TRBV15 and TRBJ2-1, the full variable domain is DAMVIQNPRYQVTQFGKPVTLSCSQTLNHNVMYWYQQKSSQAPKLLFHYYDKDFNNEADTPDNFQSRRPNTSFCFLDIRSPGLGDTAMYLCATSFGGSDNEQFFGPGTRLTVL.